The clone carrying this T cell receptor (beta chain) was observed a few times. Employing constant-segment primers, 5'RACE generated TCR alpha and TCR beta cDNA libraries bearing sample barcodes and UMIs. TCRdb passed the 5' RACE reads through MiXCR, listing each CDR3 protein once. The sample has hundreds of thousands of distinct CDR3 sequences, roughly 20% seen once; the top ten hold under 15%. The sample belongs to a study of T-cell memory formation after mild COVID-19. This CDR3 is built from 14 residues. Germline V gives CDR1 DFQATT, CDR2 SNEGSKA (reference sequence). V lost 5 bases, J lost 4 bases, and 12 bases lay in between.

This rearrangement joins TRBV20-1 to TRBJ2-6; maybe TRBD1 (6 bases). The sequencing sample was made of PBMCs or a T cell subset sorted from them (not recorded which). This receptor was taken from an adult woman who had mild COVID-19 (a few samples of this study predate the infection). Cell type and time point are not known. CDR3 DNA sequence: TGCAGTGCTTCGAGGGGGTCGGGGGCCAACGTCCTGACTTTC. Translating it yields CSASRGSGANVLTF.